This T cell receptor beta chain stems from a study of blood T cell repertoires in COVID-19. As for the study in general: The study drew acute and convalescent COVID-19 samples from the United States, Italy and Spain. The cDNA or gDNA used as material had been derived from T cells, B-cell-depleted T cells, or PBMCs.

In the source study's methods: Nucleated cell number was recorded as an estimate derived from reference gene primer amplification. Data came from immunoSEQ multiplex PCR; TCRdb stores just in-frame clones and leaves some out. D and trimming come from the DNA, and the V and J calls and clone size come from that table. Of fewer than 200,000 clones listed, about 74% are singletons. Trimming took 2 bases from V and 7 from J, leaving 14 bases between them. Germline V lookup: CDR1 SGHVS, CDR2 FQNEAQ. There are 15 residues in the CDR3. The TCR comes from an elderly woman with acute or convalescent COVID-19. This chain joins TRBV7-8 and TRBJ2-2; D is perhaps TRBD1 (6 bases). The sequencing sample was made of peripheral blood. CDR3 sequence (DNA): TGTGCCAGCAGCTTAAGAGGGGGAGCGTTCGGGGAGCTGTTTTTT. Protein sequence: CASSLRGGAFGELFF.